Listed below are T cell receptor beta chains from one sample, sequenced in a study of CD8+ T cells in alopecia areata. Data came from immunoSEQ multiplex PCR; TCRdb stores just in-frame clones and leaves some out. The table records about 190,000 clones, around 60% of them present only once. This specimen was CD4+ T cells sorted from blood, taken at week 4, from a patient treated with tofacitinib. These receptor sequences come from a human donor with alopecia areata. Both conserved end residues are part of each CDR3. The D gene is left open where the match is weak. The size field is filled for only some rows; it gives once, few, many or a size class.

v_gene: TRBV5-1
d_gene: .
len: 15
j_gene: TRBJ2-3
abundance: .
CDR3nt: TGCGCCAGCAGCTTGTCCTCCACGAGAGGCGATACGCAGTATTTT
CDR3aa: CASSLSSTRGDTQYF

v_gene: TRBV7-9
d_gene: .
len: 15
j_gene: TRBJ2-7
abundance: .
CDR3nt: TGTGCCAGCAGCTCCTCCACGTACCGGGCCGTGGAGCAGTACTTC
CDR3aa: CASSSSTYRAVEQYF

v_gene: TRBV4-3
d_gene: .
len: 13
j_gene: TRBJ1-1
abundance: few
CDR3nt: TGCGCCAGCAGCCAGGATCGAGGGGACGGAGCTTTCTTT
CDR3aa: CASSQDRGDGAFF

v_gene: TRBV6-6
d_gene: TRBD2
len: 16
j_gene: TRBJ2-1
abundance: .
CDR3nt: TGTGCCAGCAGCTGGGGTAGCGGGAGATCCTACAATGAGCAGTTCTTC
CDR3aa: CASSWGSGRSYNEQFF

v_gene: TRBV10-3
d_gene: TRBD2
len: 14
j_gene: TRBJ2-2
abundance: .
CDR3nt: TGTGCCATCAGTGAGCGGGAGGGCGCCGGGGAGCTGTTTTTT
CDR3aa: CAISEREGAGELFF

v_gene: TRBV9
d_gene: .
len: 14
j_gene: TRBJ2-7
abundance: .
CDR3nt: TGTGCCAGCAGCGTAGGCCCCGGCTCCTACGAGCAGTACTTC
CDR3aa: CASSVGPGSYEQYF

v_gene: TRBV30
d_gene: .
len: 13
j_gene: TRBJ2-7
abundance: .
CDR3nt: TGTGCCTGGAGCCCGGGTCCTCCAGGCGAGCAGTACTTC
CDR3aa: CAWSPGPPGEQYF

v_gene: TRBV9
d_gene: .
len: 11
j_gene: TRBJ2-5
abundance: .
CDR3nt: TGTGCCAGCAGCGTTGAGGAGACCCAGTACTTC
CDR3aa: CASSVEETQYF

v_gene: TRBV29-1
d_gene: .
len: 13
j_gene: TRBJ1-1
abundance: .
CDR3nt: TGCAGCGTTGAAGCAGGGACCTACACTGAAGCTTTCTTT
CDR3aa: CSVEAGTYTEAFF

v_gene: TRBV29-1
d_gene: .
len: 13
j_gene: TRBJ2-5
abundance: .
CDR3nt: TGCAGCGTTGGACACTCTAACGAGGGGACCCAGTACTTC
CDR3aa: CSVGHSNEGTQYF

v_gene: TRBV28
d_gene: .
len: 15
j_gene: TRBJ2-1
abundance: once
CDR3nt: TGTGCCAGCAGTTTTGTGGGAGGGGGGGACAATGAGCAGTTCTTC
CDR3aa: CASSFVGGGDNEQFF

v_gene: TRBV2
d_gene: TRBD1
len: 16
j_gene: TRBJ2-3
abundance: .
CDR3nt: TGTGCCAGCAGTGGATACGGGACAGGAGATACAGATACGCAGTATTTT
CDR3aa: CASSGYGTGDTDTQYF

v_gene: TRBV7-8
d_gene: TRBD2
len: 19
j_gene: TRBJ2-1
abundance: .
CDR3nt: TGTGCCAGCAGCTTAACCGGTTTGAGAACTAGCGGACAAGGGAATGAGCAGTTCTTC
CDR3aa: CASSLTGLRTSGQGNEQFF

v_gene: TRBV29-1
d_gene: TRBD2
len: 14
j_gene: TRBJ2-5
abundance: .
CDR3nt: TGCAGCGTTGTCGGGGGGGGCGTAATAGAGACCCAGTACTTC
CDR3aa: CSVVGGGVIETQYF

v_gene: TRBV4-1
d_gene: TRBD2
len: 17
j_gene: TRBJ2-3
abundance: .
CDR3nt: TGCGCCAGCCTAAGCGGGAGGGCCGGAAACTCCACAGATACGCAGTATTTT
CDR3aa: CASLSGRAGNSTDTQYF

v_gene: TRBV29-1
d_gene: .
len: 14
j_gene: TRBJ2-5
abundance: .
CDR3nt: TGCAGCGTTGAAGGCTGGGGACGGGAAGAGACCCAGTACTTC
CDR3aa: CSVEGWGREETQYF

v_gene: TRBV30
d_gene: .
len: 14
j_gene: TRBJ1-5
abundance: .
CDR3nt: TGTGCCTGGAGTGGAGGAGGTAGTTCCCAGCCCCAGCATTTT
CDR3aa: CAWSGGGSSQPQHF

v_gene: TRBV4-1
d_gene: .
len: 14
j_gene: TRBJ1-4
abundance: .
CDR3nt: TGCGCCAGCAGCCAAGATGAGACGCGTGGAAAACTGTTTTTT
CDR3aa: CASSQDETRGKLFF

v_gene: TRBV19
d_gene: .
len: 12
j_gene: TRBJ1-5
abundance: .
CDR3nt: TGTGCCAGTACCCGGACGGATCAGCCCCAGCATTTT
CDR3aa: CASTRTDQPQHF

v_gene: TRBV15
d_gene: TRBD2
len: 15
j_gene: TRBJ2-5
abundance: few
CDR3nt: TGTGCCACCAGCAGAGGACTAGCGGACCAAGAGACCCAGTACTTC
CDR3aa: CATSRGLADQETQYF

v_gene: TRBV6-5
d_gene: TRBD1
len: 12
j_gene: TRBJ1-1
abundance: .
CDR3nt: TGTGCCAGCAGGTCGACAGGGACTGAAGCTTTCTTT
CDR3aa: CASRSTGTEAFF

v_gene: TRBV6-1
d_gene: .
len: 15
j_gene: TRBJ2-7
abundance: once
CDR3nt: TGTGCCAGCACCCCGGGAGCTTCGCCGGTGGACGAGCAGTACTTC
CDR3aa: CASTPGASPVDEQYF

v_gene: TRBV25-1
d_gene: TRBD2
len: 16
j_gene: TRBJ2-5
abundance: once
CDR3nt: TGTGCCAGCAGTGTAGGAAGCGGGAGCCGGGGCGGGACCCAGTACTTC
CDR3aa: CASSVGSGSRGGTQYF

v_gene: TRBV2
d_gene: .
len: 13
j_gene: TRBJ2-7
abundance: .
CDR3nt: TGTGCCAGCAGTGCCCGTAGCGGTAGCGAGCAGTACTTC
CDR3aa: CASSARSGSEQYF

v_gene: TRBV10-3
d_gene: .
len: 12
j_gene: TRBJ1-5
abundance: once
CDR3nt: TGTGCCATCAGTGAGTCGAATCAGCCCCAGCATTTT
CDR3aa: CAISESNQPQHF

v_gene: TRBV5-1
d_gene: .
len: 11
j_gene: TRBJ2-1
abundance: once
CDR3nt: TGCGCCAGCAGGGGGCGGAATGAGCAGTTCTTC
CDR3aa: CASRGRNEQFF

v_gene: TRBV7-2
d_gene: .
len: 15
j_gene: TRBJ2-1
abundance: .
CDR3nt: TGTGCCAGCAGCGTAACGGGACTGAACTACAATGAGCAGTTCTTC
CDR3aa: CASSVTGLNYNEQFF

v_gene: TRBV29-1
d_gene: TRBD2
len: 14
j_gene: TRBJ2-5
abundance: .
CDR3nt: TGCAGCGCTCGACTAGCTCGGTACCAAGAGACCCAGTACTTC
CDR3aa: CSARLARYQETQYF

v_gene: TRBV10-2
d_gene: TRBD2
len: 17
j_gene: TRBJ2-3
abundance: .
CDR3nt: TGCGCCAGCAGTGAGTCCCGGACTAGCGGGAATGTGGATACGCAGTATTTT
CDR3aa: CASSESRTSGNVDTQYF

v_gene: TRBV11-2
d_gene: .
len: 15
j_gene: TRBJ2-7
abundance: .
CDR3nt: TGTGCCAGCAGCTCCCGGGATAAGGGGACCTACGAGCAGTACTTC
CDR3aa: CASSSRDKGTYEQYF

v_gene: TRBV5-1
d_gene: .
len: 14
j_gene: TRBJ2-7
abundance: .
CDR3nt: TGCGCCAGCAGCTTGGATGGGAGCTCCTACGAGCAGTACTTC
CDR3aa: CASSLDGSSYEQYF

v_gene: TRBV29-1
d_gene: TRBD1
len: 11
j_gene: TRBJ1-2
abundance: .
CDR3nt: TGCAGCGTTGGGGGACAGCATGGCTACACCTTC
CDR3aa: CSVGGQHGYTF

v_gene: TRBV5-1
d_gene: .
len: 14
j_gene: TRBJ2-3
abundance: .
CDR3nt: TGCGCCAGCAGCTCACCACAGGCTGCAGATACGCAGTATTTT
CDR3aa: CASSSPQAADTQYF

v_gene: TRBV5-1
d_gene: TRBD2
len: 14
j_gene: TRBJ2-3
abundance: .
CDR3nt: TGCGCCAGCACGGGACTAGCGGGAGAAGATACGCAGTATTTT
CDR3aa: CASTGLAGEDTQYF

v_gene: TRBV5-1
d_gene: .
len: 13
j_gene: TRBJ2-5
abundance: once
CDR3nt: TGCGCCAGCAGCAAGGGACTCCAAGAGACCCAGTACTTC
CDR3aa: CASSKGLQETQYF

v_gene: TRBV7-2
d_gene: .
len: 11
j_gene: TRBJ2-5
abundance: .
CDR3nt: TGTGCCAGCAGTATTCGGGAGACCCAGTACTTC
CDR3aa: CASSIRETQYF

v_gene: TRBV7-2
d_gene: .
len: 11
j_gene: TRBJ2-3
abundance: .
CDR3nt: TGTGCCAGCAGCCCCACAGATACGCAGTATTTT
CDR3aa: CASSPTDTQYF

v_gene: TRBV28
d_gene: .
len: 11
j_gene: TRBJ2-7
abundance: few
CDR3nt: TGTGCCAGCAGTGCGTGGGGCGAGCAGTACTTC
CDR3aa: CASSAWGEQYF

v_gene: TRBV6-5
d_gene: TRBD2
len: 14
j_gene: TRBJ2-7
abundance: few
CDR3nt: TGTGCCAGCAGTTACGGGAGGGCCGGTTACGAGCAGTACTTC
CDR3aa: CASSYGRAGYEQYF

v_gene: TRBV15
d_gene: TRBD1
len: 15
j_gene: TRBJ1-1
abundance: .
CDR3nt: TGTGCCACCAGCAGAGAGCCGACAGGGGTGGGAGAAGCTTTCTTT
CDR3aa: CATSREPTGVGEAFF

v_gene: TRBV30
d_gene: TRBD2
len: 14
j_gene: TRBJ2-7
abundance: .
CDR3nt: TGTGCCTGGAGACCCTTGCGGGAGGGCCGGGAGCAGTACTTC
CDR3aa: CAWRPLREGREQYF

v_gene: TRBV29-1
d_gene: TRBD2
len: 16
j_gene: TRBJ2-3
abundance: once
CDR3nt: TGCAGCGTTGGCGGGGGGAGTGGGTCATTCACAGATACGCAGTATTTT
CDR3aa: CSVGGGSGSFTDTQYF

v_gene: TRBV20-1
d_gene: .
len: 11
j_gene: TRBJ2-7
abundance: .
CDR3nt: TGCAGTGCTAGAGATGAAGGCGAGCAGTACTTC
CDR3aa: CSARDEGEQYF

v_gene: TRBV5-4
d_gene: TRBD2
len: 16
j_gene: TRBJ2-5
abundance: few
CDR3nt: TGTGCCAGCAGCTTGGCCCAACTAGCGGCCCAAGGGACCCAGTACTTC
CDR3aa: CASSLAQLAAQGTQYF

v_gene: TRBV10-3
d_gene: TRBD1
len: 13
j_gene: TRBJ1-1
abundance: .
CDR3nt: TGTGCCATCAGAGGACAGGGTGGGACTGAAGCTTTCTTT
CDR3aa: CAIRGQGGTEAFF

v_gene: TRBV29-1
d_gene: .
len: 12
j_gene: TRBJ2-5
abundance: few
CDR3nt: TGCAGCGTCCGCAACATCCAAGAGACCCAGTACTTC
CDR3aa: CSVRNIQETQYF

v_gene: TRBV30
d_gene: .
len: 13
j_gene: TRBJ1-2
abundance: .
CDR3nt: TGTGCCTGCACGGGGCACGGGAACTATGGCTACACCTTC
CDR3aa: CACTGHGNYGYTF

v_gene: TRBV29-1
d_gene: TRBD1
len: 13
j_gene: TRBJ2-2
abundance: .
CDR3nt: TGCAGCGTACAACAGGGGGCGGAGGGGGAGCTGTTTTTT
CDR3aa: CSVQQGAEGELFF

v_gene: TRBV5-6
d_gene: .
len: 14
j_gene: TRBJ2-1
abundance: once
CDR3nt: TGTGCCAGCAGCTTTGCTGGCCCCCCGGGTGAGCAGTTCTTC
CDR3aa: CASSFAGPPGEQFF

v_gene: TRBV2
d_gene: TRBD1
len: 17
j_gene: TRBJ2-1
abundance: .
CDR3nt: TGTGCCAGCAGTGAGAACAGGGGAATGTTCCTGGGCAATGAGCAGTTCTTC
CDR3aa: CASSENRGMFLGNEQFF

v_gene: TRBV29-1
d_gene: TRBD1
len: 14
j_gene: TRBJ2-7
abundance: few
CDR3nt: TGCAGCGTGGCCGACAGGGGTTCAAGGAGCGAGCAGTACTTC
CDR3aa: CSVADRGSRSEQYF

v_gene: TRBV5-1
d_gene: TRBD1
len: 15
j_gene: TRBJ1-4
abundance: .
CDR3nt: TGCGCCAGCAGCGAGCAGACAGGGGGAGCGGAAAAACTGTTTTTT
CDR3aa: CASSEQTGGAEKLFF

v_gene: TRBV30
d_gene: .
len: 15
j_gene: TRBJ2-3
abundance: .
CDR3nt: TGTGCCTGGAGCCCCCTGCTCGGGAGCACAGATACGCAGTATTTT
CDR3aa: CAWSPLLGSTDTQYF

v_gene: TRBV29-1
d_gene: .
len: 11
j_gene: TRBJ2-5
abundance: .
CDR3nt: TGCATAGGGGTGAGCCAAGAGACCCAGTACTTC
CDR3aa: CIGVSQETQYF

v_gene: TRBV19
d_gene: .
len: 15
j_gene: TRBJ2-5
abundance: .
CDR3nt: TGTGCCGTGCCTCTGGGGGGTGGGAGGCAAGAGACCCAGTACTTC
CDR3aa: CAVPLGGGRQETQYF

v_gene: TRBV11-2
d_gene: .
len: 14
j_gene: TRBJ2-5
abundance: .
CDR3nt: TGTGCCAGCAGCCCCAGTGGTGGGGAAGAGACCCAGTACTTC
CDR3aa: CASSPSGGEETQYF

v_gene: TRBV23-1
d_gene: .
len: 15
j_gene: TRBJ2-5
abundance: .
CDR3nt: TGCGCCAGCAGTCAATCGGCAGGGGCCCAAGAGACCCAGTACTTC
CDR3aa: CASSQSAGAQETQYF

v_gene: TRBV19
d_gene: .
len: 14
j_gene: TRBJ1-5
abundance: .
CDR3nt: TGTGCCAGTAGTGAGGATCTCACCAATCAGCCCCAGCATTTT
CDR3aa: CASSEDLTNQPQHF

v_gene: TRBV27
d_gene: .
len: 13
j_gene: TRBJ2-3
abundance: .
CDR3nt: TGTGCCAGCAGTTTCCGGGAGAGAGATACGCAGTATTTT
CDR3aa: CASSFRERDTQYF

v_gene: TRBV5-1
d_gene: .
len: 12
j_gene: TRBJ2-3
abundance: .
CDR3nt: TGCGCCAGCAGCTTGGAGGGAGATACGCAGTATTTT
CDR3aa: CASSLEGDTQYF